Each of the 17 T cell receptor beta chains below was sequenced from the same sample in a study of T cell clusters in autoimmune cytopenias. TRB was amplified by touch-down multiplex PCR, primer pools A and B combined. After re-calling the multiplex PCR reads, TCRdb lists one entry per CDR3 protein, DNA absent. The sample data list about 7,400 distinct CDR3 sequences. TRB was amplified from around 250 ng of peripheral blood genomic DNA per sample. The sequencing input was peripheral blood. All receptors derive from a human donor with an autoimmune cytopenia or autoimmune hepatitis (not recorded which).

This clonotype is labeled medium-sized based on frequency. The chain is built from TRBV7-9 and TRBJ2-7; TCRdb outputs TRBD1, but without DNA this stays unchecked. The length of the CDR3 is 13 residues. Looked up from germline, CDR1 is SEHNR and CDR2 is FQNEAQ (reference sequence). CDR3 region: CASGRDRVHEQYF.

The chain has TRBV2 and TRBJ1-5; TCRdb's D call of TRBD1 is untestable without DNA. The length of the CDR3 is 16 residues. Looked up from germline, CDR1 is SNHLY and CDR2 is FYNNEI. This CDR3 reads CASSEQGQLSNQPQHF.

Measured by frequency, this clonotype is medium-sized. The rearrangement links TRBV7-2 to TRBJ2-7; TCRdb lists TRBD1, though no DNA is available to test this call. Germline V gives CDR1 SGHTA, CDR2 FQGNSA. The CDR3 loop spans 14 amino acids. CDR3 protein: CASSFQTGAYEQYF.

This clonotype shows up as medium-sized by frequency. J is TRBJ1-1 and V is TRBV7-2; no DNA is available, so the TRBD1 call from TCRdb remains unchecked. CDR1 is SGHTA, CDR2 FQGNSA, per germline. The CDR3 contains 14 residues. The CDR3 loop reads CASSSGTGPYKAFF.

This CDR3 reads CASRGTGSSRGYTF. The chain joins TRBV5-4 to TRBJ1-2; the D call of TRBD1 rests on TCRdb alone, since no DNA is present to check it. Germline V gene sequence: CDR1 SGHNT, CDR2 YYREEE (reference sequence). CDR3 length equals 14 residues.

The chain joins TRBV18 to TRBJ2-3; TCRdb's D call, TRBD2, is unchecked because there is no DNA. The CDR3 is 16 amino acids. Germline loops: CDR1 KGHSH, CDR2 LQKENI. The CDR3: CASSKGTSGITDTQYF.

The chain has TRBV19 and TRBJ1-1. CDR3 length: 13 residues. Germline V CDR1 and CDR2: LNHDA, SQIVND (reference sequence). This chain's CDR3 is CASSPRAISEAFF.

The CDR3 spells CASSLQMNTEAFF. This sequence joins TRBV27 and TRBJ1-1. The CDR3 contains 13 residues. Germline CDR1 reads MNHEY; CDR2 reads SMNVEV (reference sequence).

This clonotype registers medium-sized by frequency. This chain links TRBV6-5 with TRBJ1-2; no DNA is available, so the TRBD1 call from TCRdb remains unchecked. This CDR3 has 15 residues. Germline CDR1 reads MNHEY; CDR2 reads SVGAGI. The chain's CDR3 is CASTFLRARGYGYTF.

Measured by frequency, this clonotype is medium-sized (0.01 to 0.1%). The chain is built from TRBV20-1 and TRBJ2-1; TCRdb outputs TRBD1, but without DNA this stays unchecked. CDR3 length equals 15 residues. Germline loops: CDR1 DFQATT, CDR2 SNEGSKA (reference sequence). This chain's CDR3 is CSARTGDEGYNEQFF.

The CDR3 is CASSRDSRTYEQYF. The chain joins TRBV18 to TRBJ2-7; TCRdb calls TRBD2, which cannot be checked without DNA. Germline CDR1 and CDR2: KGHSH and LQKENI. CDR3 length: 14 residues.

The chain has TRBV18 and TRBJ2-7. From germline, CDR1 is KGHSH and CDR2 LQKENI. This CDR3 spans 11 amino acids. The CDR3 spells CASSPGHEQYF. The complete variable domain, with remaining parts taken from reference TRBV18 and TRBJ2-7, reads NAGVMQNPRHLVRRRGQEARLRCSPMKGHSHVYWYRQLPEEGLKFMVYLQKENIIDESGMPKERFSAEFPKEGPSILRIQQVVRGDSAAYFCASSPGHEQYFGPGTRLTVT.

This clonotype is medium-sized by frequency. The V call is TRBV12-3 or TRBV12-4, the J call TRBJ2-7. The CDR3 is made up of 13 amino acids. CDR3 sequence reads: CASSLRASYEQYF.

This clonotype is labeled medium-sized based on frequency. The chain has TRBV30 and TRBJ1-1. From germline, CDR1 is GTSNPN and CDR2 SVGIG (reference sequence). CDR3 length: 13 amino acids. CDR3 residues: CAWVWDRNTEAFF.

This chain connects TRBV27 to TRBJ2-7; TCRdb indicates TRBD2, and absent DNA this call remains unverified. This CDR3 is built from 16 residues. CDR1 and CDR2 from the germline V gene are MNHEY and SMNVEV (reference sequence). CDR3 amino acids: CASSLSWLAGGYEQYF.

The chain employs TRBV6-4 and TRBJ2-7; the D call of TRBD1 rests on TCRdb alone, since no DNA is present to check it. Germline CDR1 and CDR2: MRHNA and SNTAGT. This CDR3 contains 14 residues. CDR3: CASVLWTGPHEQYF.

This clonotype is classed as medium-sized (0.01 to 0.1%) by frequency. The rearrangement joins TRBV7-6 to TRBJ1-1. The CDR3 runs to 13 residues. Germline V gives CDR1 SGHVS, CDR2 FNYEAQ. This chain's CDR3 is CASSVDLNTEAFF. Using reference TRBV7-6 and TRBJ1-1 for the parts outside the CDR3, the full variable domain is GAGVSQSPRYKVTKRGQDVALRCDPISGHVSLYWYRQALGQGPEFLTYFNYEAQQDKSGLPNDRFSAERPEGSISTLTIQRTEQRDSAMYRCASSVDLNTEAFFGQGTRLTVV.